Given below is one T cell receptor beta chain in context. The V end lost 1 base, the J end lost 4 bases, and 12 bases lay between the germline ends. The germline CDR1 and CDR2 sequences are LGHDT and YNNKEL (reference sequence). The CDR3 runs 15 residues. This specimen belongs to a study of blood T cells in healthy people across ages. For the second PCR, which ran for about 6 to 11 cycles, a sample-barcoded 5' primer and a J-beta primer mix were used. TCRdb called the 5' RACE reads again in MiXCR, with one record for every CDR3 protein. Counted here are about 630,000 distinct CDR3 sequences, over 20% occurring once; the ten biggest clones make up approximately 3.7%.

The material sequenced was blood. The V gene is TRBV3-1, the J gene TRBJ2-3; the D gene is possibly TRBD1 (7 bases). The source is a man in his 70s in good health. The CDR3 protein is CASSQGQGGADTQYF. DNA for the CDR3: TGTGCCAGCAGCCAAGGGCAGGGGGGCGCAGATACGCAGTATTTT.